The T cell receptor beta chain described here comes from a study of T cells in Graves' hyperthyroidism and ophthalmopathy. The source material, RNA transcripts, was used to amplify TCR beta CDR3 regions. The HTBI primer set was used in a first-round RT-PCR of the TCR CDR3. TCRdb used MiXCR to reprocess the multiplex PCR reads, holding one entry per CDR3 protein. The repertoire consists of about 700,000 distinct CDR3 sequences, with around 13% occurring once and the leading ten covering around 9.6%. This clonotype was detected ten times or more. Sequence at one end of the junction differs from germline and may be a read error. PBMCs stemmed from around 10 ml fresh peripheral blood. CDR3 length: 16 amino acids. The germline V gene has CDR1 SNHLY and CDR2 FYNNEI.

The source of this sequence is a woman aged 18-30 years with Graves' hyperthyroidism. The chain couples TRBV2 to TRBJ2-5; no definite D call. The specimen was blood. The CDR3 DNA sequence: TGTGCCAGCAGAGAAGAAGCCTTGAGTTATGATGAGACCCAGTACTTC. It specifies CASREEALSYDETQYF.